The sequence of this TCR beta chain was determined in a study of cytomegalovirus exposure and HLA in healthy donors. It was with 60 Vbeta and 13 Jbeta primers that the PCR ran. Method: immunoSEQ multiplex PCR; TCRdb's copy keeps in-frame clones and lacks some. In the table there are about 160,000 clones, roughly 79% of which are singletons. Germline V CDR1 and CDR2: SGHDN, FVKESK. V lost 9 bases and J lost 1; bases outside the gene matches: 3. This CDR3 region has 13 residues. Sequencing was done on a sample of PBMCs. This chain uses TRBV14 with TRBJ2-7, with TRBD1 identical over 10 bases. This receptor was taken from a woman aged 40 to 50 in good health and CMV-seronegative. Here the CDR3 reads CASPGQGSYEQYF. As DNA, the CDR3 is TGTGCCAGTCCGGGACAGGGGTCCTACGAGCAGTACTTC.